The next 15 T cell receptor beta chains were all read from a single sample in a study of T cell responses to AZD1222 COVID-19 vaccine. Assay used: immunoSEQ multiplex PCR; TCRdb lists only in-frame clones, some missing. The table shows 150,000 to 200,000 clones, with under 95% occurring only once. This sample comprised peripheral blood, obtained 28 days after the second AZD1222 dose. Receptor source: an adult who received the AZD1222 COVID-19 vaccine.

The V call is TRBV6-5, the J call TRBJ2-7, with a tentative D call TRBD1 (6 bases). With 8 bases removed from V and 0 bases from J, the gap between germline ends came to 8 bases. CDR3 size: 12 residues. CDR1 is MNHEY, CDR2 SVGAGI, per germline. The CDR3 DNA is TGTGCCAGCGGGGACAACTCCTACGAGCAGTACTTC. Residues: CASGDNSYEQYF.

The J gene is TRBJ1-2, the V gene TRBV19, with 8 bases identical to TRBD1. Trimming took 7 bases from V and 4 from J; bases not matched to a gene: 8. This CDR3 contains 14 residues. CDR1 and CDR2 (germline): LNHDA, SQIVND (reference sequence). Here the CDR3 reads CASIHPGQGYGYTF. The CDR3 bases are TGTGCCAGTATTCACCCTGGACAGGGCTATGGCTACACCTTC.

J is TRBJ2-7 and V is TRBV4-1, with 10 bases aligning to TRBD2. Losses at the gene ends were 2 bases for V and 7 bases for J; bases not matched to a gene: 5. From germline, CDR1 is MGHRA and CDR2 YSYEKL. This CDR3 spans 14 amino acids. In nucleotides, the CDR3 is TGCGCCAGCAGCCAACTAGCGGGAGTTGAAGAGCAGTACTTC. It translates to CASSQLAGVEEQYF.

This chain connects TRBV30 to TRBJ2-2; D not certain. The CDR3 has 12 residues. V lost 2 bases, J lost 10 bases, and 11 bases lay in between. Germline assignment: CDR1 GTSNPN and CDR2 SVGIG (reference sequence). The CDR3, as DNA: TGTGCCTGGAGTAGTTCCCCGTCGGAGCTGTTTTTT. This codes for CAWSSSPSELFF.

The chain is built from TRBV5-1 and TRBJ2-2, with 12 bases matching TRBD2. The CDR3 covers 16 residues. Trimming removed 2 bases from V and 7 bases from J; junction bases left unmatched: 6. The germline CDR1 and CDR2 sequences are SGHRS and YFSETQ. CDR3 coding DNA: TGCGCCAGCAGCTTAAGTCTAGCGGGAGGGAACGGGGAGCTGTTTTTT. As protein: CASSLSLAGGNGELFF.

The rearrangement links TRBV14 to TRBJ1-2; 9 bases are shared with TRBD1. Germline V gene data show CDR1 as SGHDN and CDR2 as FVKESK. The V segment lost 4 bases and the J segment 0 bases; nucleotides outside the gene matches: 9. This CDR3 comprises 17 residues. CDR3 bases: TGTGCCAGCAGCCCCGGACAGGGGAGGACTTCTAACTATGGCTACACCTTC. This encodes CASSPGQGRTSNYGYTF.

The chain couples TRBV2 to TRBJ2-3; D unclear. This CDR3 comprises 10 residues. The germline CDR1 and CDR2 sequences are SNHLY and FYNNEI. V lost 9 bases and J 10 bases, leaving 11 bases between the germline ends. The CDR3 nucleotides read TGTGCCAGTTGGCAAGGCTCGCAGTATTTT. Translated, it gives CASWQGSQYF. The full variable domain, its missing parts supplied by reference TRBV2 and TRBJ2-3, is EPEVTQTPSHQVTQMGQEVILRCVPISNHLYFYWYRQILGQKVEFLVSFYNNEISEKSEIFDDQFSVERPDGSNFTLKIRSTKLEDSAMYFCASWQGSQYFGPGTRLTVL.

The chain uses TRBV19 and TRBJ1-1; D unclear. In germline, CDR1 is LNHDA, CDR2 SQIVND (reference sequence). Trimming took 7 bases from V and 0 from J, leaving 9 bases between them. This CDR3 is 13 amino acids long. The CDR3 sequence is CASTETLNTEAFF. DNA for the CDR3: TGTGCCAGTACCGAGACATTGAACACTGAAGCTTTCTTT. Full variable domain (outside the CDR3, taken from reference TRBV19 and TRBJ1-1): DGGITQSPKYLFRKEGQNVTLSCEQNLNHDAMYWYRQDPGQGLRLIYYSQIVNDFQKGDIAEGYSVSREKKESFPLTVTSAQKNPTAFYLCASTETLNTEAFFGQGTRLTVV.

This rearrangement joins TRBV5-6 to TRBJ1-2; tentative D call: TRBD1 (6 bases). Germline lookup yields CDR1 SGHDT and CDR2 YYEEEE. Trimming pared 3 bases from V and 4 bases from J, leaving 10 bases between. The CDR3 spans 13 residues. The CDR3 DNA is TGTGCCAGCAGCTATAACAGGGTCTATGGCTACACCTTC. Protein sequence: CASSYNRVYGYTF.

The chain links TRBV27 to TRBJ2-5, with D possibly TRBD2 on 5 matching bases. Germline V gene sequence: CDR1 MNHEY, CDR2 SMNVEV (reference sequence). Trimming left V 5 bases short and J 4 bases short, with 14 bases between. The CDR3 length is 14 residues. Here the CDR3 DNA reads TGTGCCAGCAGTCCGAGGACTGCGCGAGAGACCCAGTACTTC. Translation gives CASSPRTARETQYF.

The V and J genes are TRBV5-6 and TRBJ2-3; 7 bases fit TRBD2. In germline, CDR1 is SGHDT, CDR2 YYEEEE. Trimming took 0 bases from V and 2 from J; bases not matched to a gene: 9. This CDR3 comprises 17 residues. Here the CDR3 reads CASSLDSGLPHTDTQYF. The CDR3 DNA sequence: TGTGCCAGCAGCTTGGATAGCGGGCTCCCACACACAGATACGCAGTATTTT.

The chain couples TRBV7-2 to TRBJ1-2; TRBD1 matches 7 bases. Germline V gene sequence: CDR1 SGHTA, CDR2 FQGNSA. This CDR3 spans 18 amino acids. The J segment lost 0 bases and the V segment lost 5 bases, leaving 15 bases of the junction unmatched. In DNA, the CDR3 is TGTGCCAGCAGCGCCGCTTGGACCGCGAGGGGGCCTAACTATGGCTACACCTTC. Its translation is CASSAAWTARGPNYGYTF.

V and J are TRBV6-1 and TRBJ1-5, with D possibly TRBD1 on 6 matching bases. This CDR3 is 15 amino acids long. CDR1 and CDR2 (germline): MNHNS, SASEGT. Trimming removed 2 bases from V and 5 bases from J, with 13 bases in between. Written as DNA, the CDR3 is TGTGCCAGCAGTGAATATAGTGCAGGGGATCAGCCCCAGCATTTT. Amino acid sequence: CASSEYSAGDQPQHF.

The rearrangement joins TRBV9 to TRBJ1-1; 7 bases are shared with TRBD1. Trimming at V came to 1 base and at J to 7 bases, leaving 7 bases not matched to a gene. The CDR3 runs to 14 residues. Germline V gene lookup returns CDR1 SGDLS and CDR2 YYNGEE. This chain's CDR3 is CASSVTWTGLEAFF. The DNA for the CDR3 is TGTGCCAGCAGCGTAACTTGGACAGGACTTGAAGCTTTCTTT.

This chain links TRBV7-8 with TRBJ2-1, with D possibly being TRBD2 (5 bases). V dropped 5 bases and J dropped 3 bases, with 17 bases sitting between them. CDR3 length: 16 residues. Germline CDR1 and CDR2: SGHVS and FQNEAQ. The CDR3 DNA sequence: TGTGCCAGCAGCCAACCCCTTCCAGGAGGCTACAATGAGCAGTTCTTC. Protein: CASSQPLPGGYNEQFF. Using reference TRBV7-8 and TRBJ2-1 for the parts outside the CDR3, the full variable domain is GAGVSQSPRYKVAKRGQDVALRCDPISGHVSLFWYQQALGQGPEFLTYFQNEAQLDKSGLPSDRFFAERPEGSVSTLKIQRTQQEDSAVYLCASSQPLPGGYNEQFFGPGTRLTVL.